These T cell receptor beta chains were read from a single sample in a study of blood T cell repertoires in COVID-19. Here immunoSEQ multiplex PCR was the method, and the copy in TCRdb shows in-frame clones only, minus some. The sample gives 120,000 to 150,000 clones, approximately 86% of which show up once; about 5.8% is in the top ten. The sequenced sample was peripheral blood. The receptor source for this set is a human donor in a cohort sampled during active COVID-19. CDR3s include the opening cysteine and the closing phenylalanine or tryptophan. Fields, in order: CDR3 length, D gene, V gene, J gene, clone size, CDR3 protein, CDR3 DNA. A D gene is named only where the DNA matches it firmly. The size of a clone is reported for some rows only, either as once, few or many, or as a class for expanded clones.

15,NA,TRBV7-2,TRBJ2-3,few,CASSSVAGRTDTQYF,TGTGCCAGCAGCTCTGTGGCGGGTCGCACAGATACGCAGTATTTT
16,TRBD1,TRBV23-1,TRBJ1-1,NA,CASSHQSGQSNTEAFF,TGCGCCAGCAGTCATCAATCGGGACAGTCTAACACTGAAGCTTTCTTT
14,NA,TRBV14,TRBJ2-3,NA,CASSARSWSDTQYF,TGTGCCAGCAGCGCCAGATCGTGGTCAGATACGCAGTATTTT
15,TRBD1,TRBV7-9,TRBJ1-6,NA,CASSLRTGGESPLHF,TGTGCCAGCAGCTTAAGGACAGGGGGAGAGTCACCCCTCCACTTT
20,TRBD2,TRBV5-1,TRBJ2-3,NA,CASSSPQSSGRAPGADTQYF,TGCGCCAGCAGCTCGCCCCAATCTAGCGGGAGGGCGCCCGGGGCAGATACGCAGTATTTT
16,TRBD1,TRBV5-6,TRBJ2-5,NA,CASSLGPRGSGETQYF,TGTGCCAGCAGCTTGGGCCCCAGGGGGTCCGGGGAGACCCAGTACTTC
16,TRBD2,TRBV7-8,TRBJ2-1,NA,CASSTLVSGREGEQFF,TGTGCCAGCAGCACACTCGTTAGCGGGAGGGAAGGAGAGCAGTTCTTC
13,NA,TRBV28,TRBJ2-7,NA,CASSLGRGYEQYF,TGTGCCAGCAGTTTAGGCAGGGGATACGAGCAGTACTTC
15,TRBD2,TRBV4-2,TRBJ2-2,NA,CASSQEAGGTGELFF,TGTGCCAGCAGCCAAGAGGCGGGAGGAACCGGGGAGCTGTTTTTT
12,NA,TRBV18,TRBJ2-7,NA,CASSFNTYEQYF,TGTGCCAGCTCATTTAATACCTACGAGCAGTACTTC
16,NA,TRBV7-9,TRBJ2-3,once,CASSTSRTTPTDTQYF,TGTGCCAGCAGCACCTCAAGGACTACCCCCACAGATACGCAGTATTTT
14,NA,TRBV2,TRBJ1-1,NA,CASRAVTVNTEAFF,TGTGCCAGCAGGGCAGTGACAGTGAACACTGAAGCTTTCTTT
13,NA,TRBV7-8,TRBJ2-1,NA,CASSLRRVHEQFF,TGTGCCAGCAGCCTTCGTAGAGTCCATGAGCAGTTCTTC
15,NA,TRBV30,TRBJ2-5,NA,CAWSVRGKGQETQYF,TGTGCCTGGAGTGTAAGGGGTAAGGGCCAAGAGACCCAGTACTTC
14,TRBD1,TRBV19,TRBJ2-7,NA,CASRKQGSSYEQYF,TGTGCCAGTAGGAAACAGGGGAGTTCGTACGAGCAGTACTTC
17,TRBD2,TRBV4-1,TRBJ2-1,once,CASSQDRSGSVLDEQFF,TGCGCCAGCAGCCAAGATAGAAGCGGGAGTGTTTTGGATGAGCAGTTCTTC
19,TRBD2,TRBV7-9,TRBJ2-3,NA,CASSSLNPTRAGEGDTQYF,TGTGCCAGCAGCTCGTTAAATCCGACTAGAGCGGGGGAAGGAGATACGCAGTATTTT
15,TRBD1,TRBV7-9,TRBJ1-4,few,CASSPGTGDSEKLFF,TGTGCCAGCAGCCCCGGGACAGGGGATAGTGAAAAACTGTTTTTT
17,TRBD1,TRBV6-2/TRBV6-3,TRBJ1-5,NA,CASSPGQGRMGNQPQHF,TGTGCCAGCAGCCCAGGACAGGGGAGGATGGGCAATCAGCCCCAGCATTTT
15,NA,TRBV5-6,TRBJ1-2,NA,CASSLAGRGNYGYTF,TGTGCCAGCAGCTTGGCCGGTAGGGGTAACTATGGCTACACCTTC
17,TRBD2,TRBV5-1,TRBJ2-1,NA,CASSLGTSRSSYNEQFF,TGCGCCAGCAGTCTGGGGACTAGCCGGAGCTCCTACAATGAGCAGTTCTTC
13,NA,TRBV2,TRBJ2-4,once,CASREQAKNIQYF,TGTGCCAGCAGAGAACAGGCCAAAAACATTCAGTACTTC
12,NA,TRBV5-1,TRBJ1-1,NA,CASSLQGLEAFF,TGCGCCAGCAGCTTGCAGGGGCTTGAAGCTTTCTTT
13,NA,TRBV29-1,TRBJ1-1,NA,CSVRTDTNTEAFF,TGCAGCGTCAGGACAGATACGAACACTGAAGCTTTCTTT
12,NA,TRBV11-2,TRBJ2-7,NA,CASSGLTYEQYF,TGTGCCAGCAGCGGCCTGACCTACGAGCAGTACTTC
16,TRBD1,TRBV25-1,TRBJ2-3,NA,CASSPRDSNIIDTQYF,TGTGCCAGCAGCCCCCGGGACAGCAATATCATTGATACGCAGTATTTT
19,TRBD1,TRBV18,TRBJ1-2,once,CASSPGRALGSTGNYGYTF,TGTGCCAGCTCACCAGGAAGGGCTCTTGGATCGACAGGGAACTATGGCTACACCTTC
16,NA,TRBV9,TRBJ2-1,few,CASSVVGDFVVEEQFF,TGTGCCAGCAGCGTAGTCGGGGACTTCGTCGTGGAGGAGCAGTTCTTC
14,NA,TRBV21-1,TRBJ2-5,NA,CASSNMSSQETQYF,TGTGCCAGCAGCAATATGAGTAGCCAAGAGACCCAGTACTTC
19,NA,TRBV28,TRBJ1-1,NA,CASRQTPWGPPPGNTEAFF,TGTGCCAGCAGACAGACCCCCTGGGGGCCCCCCCCGGGGAACACTGAAGCTTTCTTT
13,NA,TRBV3-1/TRBV3-2,TRBJ1-1,NA,CASSLGQPTEAFF,TGTGCCAGCAGCCTCGGACAGCCCACTGAAGCTTTCTTT
14,TRBD1,TRBV5-1,TRBJ2-3,few,CASTLDRGADTQYF,TGCGCCAGCACTTTGGACAGGGGAGCAGATACGCAGTATTTT
10,TRBD1,TRBV2,TRBJ1-2,NA,CASGTAGYTF,TGTGCCAGCGGGACAGCTGGCTACACCTTC
15,TRBD2,TRBV27,TRBJ2-1,NA,CASTLGASGYNEQFF,TGTGCCAGCACCCTTGGGGCTAGCGGTTACAATGAGCAGTTCTTC
15,NA,TRBV5-6,TRBJ1-2,NA,CASSPGQRSNYGYTF,TGTGCCAGCAGCCCCGGACAGCGATCTAACTATGGCTACACCTTC
15,TRBD2,TRBV28,TRBJ2-1,NA,CVSRLAGELDNEQFF,TGTGTCAGCAGACTAGCGGGAGAGCTGGACAATGAGCAGTTCTTC
15,NA,TRBV11-2,TRBJ2-7,NA,CASSSPWGHTYEQYF,TGTGCCAGCAGCTCCCCTTGGGGACACACCTACGAGCAGTACTTC
14,TRBD1,TRBV2,TRBJ2-7,once,CASSDRDRVSEQYF,TGTGCCAGCAGTGACCGGGACAGGGTTTCCGAGCAGTACTTC
13,NA,TRBV12-3/TRBV12-4,TRBJ1-5,NA,CATSPQGVQPQHF,TGTGCCACCTCCCCACAGGGCGTCCAGCCCCAGCATTTT
12,NA,TRBV7-2,TRBJ2-7,once,CASSLNSYEQYF,TGTGCCAGCAGCCTAAATTCCTACGAGCAGTACTTC
14,TRBD1,TRBV14,TRBJ2-7,NA,CASSRDRGQYEQYF,TGTGCCAGCAGCCGCGACAGGGGGCAATACGAGCAGTACTTC
17,NA,TRBV19,TRBJ2-2,NA,CASSIRASRRGPGELFF,TGTGCCAGTAGTATCCGTGCTTCTAGGAGGGGGCCCGGGGAGCTGTTTTTT
16,TRBD1,TRBV4-1,TRBJ2-7,NA,CASSQLPGQQAYEQYF,TGCGCCAGCAGCCAACTACCGGGACAGCAAGCCTACGAGCAGTACTTC